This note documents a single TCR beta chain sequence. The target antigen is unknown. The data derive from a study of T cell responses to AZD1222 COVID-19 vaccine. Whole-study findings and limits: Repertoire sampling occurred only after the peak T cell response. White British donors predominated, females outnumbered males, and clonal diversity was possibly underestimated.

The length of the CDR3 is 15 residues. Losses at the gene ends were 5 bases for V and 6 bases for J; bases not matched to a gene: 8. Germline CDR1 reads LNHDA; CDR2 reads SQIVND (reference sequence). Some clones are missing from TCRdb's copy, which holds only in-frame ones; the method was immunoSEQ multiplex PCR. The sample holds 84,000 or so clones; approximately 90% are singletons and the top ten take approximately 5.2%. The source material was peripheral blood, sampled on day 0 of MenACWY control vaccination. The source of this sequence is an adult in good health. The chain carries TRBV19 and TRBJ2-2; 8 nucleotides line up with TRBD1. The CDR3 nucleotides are TGTGCCAGTAGTTGGACAGGGATGGAGTCCGGGGAGCTGTTTTTT. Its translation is CASSWTGMESGELFF.